The 24 T cell receptor beta chains below all came from one sample that was sequenced in a study of T cells in localized non-small cell lung cancer. Measured with immunoSEQ multiplex PCR; TCRdb has only the in-frame clones, and not every one. Counted here are some 30,000 clones, approximately 91% occurring once; the ten biggest clones make up approximately 5%. The sequencing here drew on PBMCs, taken before any cancer treatment. Source of these receptors: a man between 40 and 70 years old with stage II lung adenocarcinoma.

The rearrangement links TRBV15 to TRBJ2-7; TRBD2 aligns across 12 bases. V dropped 1 base and J dropped 4; count of bases not matched to a gene: 2. The germline CDR1 and CDR2 sequences are LNHNV and YYDKDF (reference sequence). This CDR3 is built from 15 residues. As DNA, the CDR3 is TGTGCCACCAGCAGAGGGACTAGCGGGGCATACGAGCAGTACTTC. Translated, it gives CATSRGTSGAYEQYF.

This clone showed up just once. The chain carries TRBV7-9 and TRBJ1-2, with D possibly matching TRBD1 (5 bases). The V end lost 5 bases, the J end lost 13 bases, and 29 bases lay between the germline ends. The CDR3 runs to 16 residues. The germline CDR1 and CDR2 sequences are SEHNR and FQNEAQ (reference sequence). The CDR3 bases are TGTGCCAGCAGCCAAGAAGCCCCAGGACAACTGCCCTCATCCACCTTC. Its protein product is CASSQEAPGQLPSSTF.

The chain carries TRBV11-2 and TRBJ1-1; D remains ambiguous. Germline V CDR1 and CDR2: SGHAT, FQNNGV. This CDR3 region has 14 residues. V lost 8 bases to trimming and J lost 0 bases, with 13 bases between them. CDR3 amino acids: CASGLVGMNTEAFF. The CDR3 coding sequence is TGTGCCAGCGGACTGGTCGGGATGAACACTGAAGCTTTCTTT.

This clone is classed as medium-sized (0.01 to 0.1%). V and J are TRBV7-9 and TRBJ2-1, with a possible D match to TRBD2 (6 bases). CDR1 and CDR2 from the germline V gene are SEHNR and FQNEAQ (reference sequence). Trimming cost V 6 bases and J 4 bases, with 19 bases left between them. The CDR3 length is 16 residues. CDR3 sequence (DNA): TGTGCCAGCAGTTCAACCTATGGAGGGCCTTACAATGAGCAGTTCTTC. This codes for CASSSTYGGPYNEQFF. Full variable domain (rest looked up from reference TRBV7-9 and TRBJ2-1): DTGVSQNPRHKITKRGQNVTFRCDPISEHNRLYWYRQTLGQGPEFLTYFQNEAQLEKSRLLSDRFSAERPKGSFSTLEIQRTEQGDSAMYLCASSSTYGGPYNEQFFGPGTRLTVL.

The chain employs TRBV4-1 and TRBJ1-6; D gene ambiguous. Trimming stripped 4 bases from V and 0 bases from J, with 19 bases between. CDR3 length equals 19 residues. The V gene's germline CDR1 is MGHRA and CDR2 YSYEKL. The CDR3 nucleotides read TGCGCCAGCAGCCCATTATGGACGGGGAAAGACTCCTATAATTCACCCCTCCACTTT. It specifies CASSPLWTGKDSYNSPLHF.

The chain couples TRBV28 to TRBJ2-6; the D call may be TRBD1 or TRBD2 (6 bases each). In germline, CDR1 is MDHEN, CDR2 SYDVKM. The CDR3 loop spans 15 amino acids. Trimming took 9 bases from V and 2 from J, leaving 14 bases between them. The CDR3 protein is CASKQGGAGANVLTF. The CDR3 coding sequence is TGTGCCAGTAAACAGGGAGGTGCTGGGGCCAACGTCCTGACTTTC.

The rearrangement joins TRBV18 to TRBJ2-7; D is unclear. V dropped 5 bases and J dropped 1 base, with 6 bases sitting between them. Per the germline V gene, CDR1 is KGHSH and CDR2 is LQKENI. CDR3 length: 12 amino acids. CDR3 nucleotide sequence: TGTGCCAGCTCATCTGCGTCCTACGAGCAGTACTTC. This translates into CASSSASYEQYF. The variable domain in full, completed from reference TRBV18 and TRBJ2-7, reads NAGVMQNPRHLVRRRGQEARLRCSPMKGHSHVYWYRQLPEEGLKFMVYLQKENIIDESGMPKERFSAEFPKEGPSILRIQQVVRGDSAAYFCASSSASYEQYFGPGTRLTVT.

This chain links TRBV7-9 with TRBJ1-4, with TRBD1 identical over 7 bases. V lost 5 bases to trimming and J lost 3 bases; unmatched junction nucleotides: 6. This CDR3 has 15 amino acids. The germline V gene encodes CDR1 SEHNR and CDR2 FQNEAQ (reference sequence). In nucleotides, the CDR3 is TGTGCCAGCAGCGACCACAGGGGCTCTAATGAAAAACTGTTTTTT. As protein: CASSDHRGSNEKLFF.

This clone showed up just once. The chain recombines TRBV11-3 with TRBJ2-1; D remains unclear. V was cut by 6 bases and J by 7 bases, with 16 bases left in between. The CDR3 is 14 residues long. CDR1 is SGHNT and CDR2 is YENEEA in the germline V gene. This chain's CDR3 is CASSPNPSLNEQFF. CDR3 nucleotides: TGTGCCAGCAGTCCAAACCCCAGTCTTAATGAGCAGTTCTTC.

In its sample, this clone was seen a few times. This sequence joins TRBV14 and TRBJ1-1, with D maybe TRBD1 (5 bases). CDR3 size: 15 residues. The V end was cut by 4 bases, the J end by 3 bases, with 15 bases between. The V gene's germline CDR1 is SGHDN and CDR2 FVKESK. CDR3: CASSRGSAGHTEAFF. CDR3 DNA: TGTGCCAGCAGCCGGGGGTCAGCAGGTCACACTGAAGCTTTCTTT.

The chain carries TRBV2 and TRBJ1-5; D gene unclear. V shed 6 bases and J shed 12 bases, with 12 bases lying between them. The CDR3 is 11 residues long. Germline V CDR1 and CDR2: SNHLY, FYNNEI. DNA of the CDR3: TGTGCCAGCAGCCAGTCCGGGAGCCAGCATTTT. Translating gives CASSQSGSQHF. The whole variable domain, filled in from reference TRBV2 and TRBJ1-5, reads EPEVTQTPSHQVTQMGQEVILRCVPISNHLYFYWYRQILGQKVEFLVSFYNNEISEKSEIFDDQFSVERPDGSNFTLKIRSTKLEDSAMYFCASSQSGSQHFGDGTRLSIL.

This chain links TRBV27 with TRBJ2-7, with D uncertain. CDR1 and CDR2 (germline): MNHEY, SMNVEV (reference sequence). The ends were cut back, 4 bases at V and 1 base at J, with 23 bases in the middle. The CDR3 has 18 amino acids. CDR3 sequence: CASSSLRVAGSSSYEQYF. CDR3 coding DNA: TGTGCCAGCAGTTCCCTTCGGGTAGCCGGCTCCTCTTCCTACGAGCAGTACTTC.

V gene TRBV7-8 combines with J gene TRBJ2-7; D remains ambiguous. This CDR3 has 11 amino acids. The ends were cut back, 4 bases at V and 5 bases at J, with 6 bases in the middle. The V gene's germline CDR1 is SGHVS and CDR2 FQNEAQ. The CDR3: CASSSTDEQYF. The CDR3 region has the DNA TGTGCCAGCAGCTCCACAGACGAGCAGTACTTC.

This clone was counted between two and nine times. The genes are TRBV19 and TRBJ2-7, with D unresolved. Germline CDR1 reads LNHDA; CDR2 reads SQIVND (reference sequence). The CDR3 loop spans 13 amino acids. V was trimmed by 4 bases and J by 6 bases, leaving 13 bases between them. Written as DNA, the CDR3 is TGTGCCAGTAGTACCTTCGACTGGCGCGAGCAGTACTTC. Its translation is CASSTFDWREQYF.

This chain connects TRBV19 to TRBJ2-7; TRBD2 agrees at 7 bases. Germline V gives CDR1 LNHDA, CDR2 SQIVND (reference sequence). V lost 5 bases and J lost 0; bases outside the gene matches: 4. The length of the CDR3 is 14 residues. The CDR3 region has the DNA TGTGCCAGTAGTGAGCGGGAAAGCTCCTACGAGCAGTACTTC. Translation gives CASSERESSYEQYF.

This clone was found once. The gene calls are TRBV25-1 and TRBJ2-1; no clear D gene. CDR1 MGHDK and CDR2 SYGVNS come from the germline V gene. This CDR3 has 15 amino acids. The V end lost 1 base, the J end lost 0 bases, and 7 bases lay between the germline ends. CDR3 sequence reads: CASSESVSSYNEQFF. In DNA, the CDR3 is TGTGCCAGCAGTGAATCAGTTAGCTCCTACAATGAGCAGTTCTTC.

The chain is built from TRBV30 and TRBJ2-1; a possible D gene is TRBD2 (5 bases). Germline V gives CDR1 GTSNPN, CDR2 SVGIG (reference sequence). This CDR3 has 13 residues. Trimming pared 7 bases from V and 3 bases from J, leaving 13 bases between. CDR3 sequence reads: CASTERNYNEQFF. CDR3 coding DNA: TGTGCCTCCACTGAGCGGAACTACAATGAGCAGTTCTTC. The full variable domain, rest sourced from reference TRBV30 and TRBJ2-1, is SQTIHQWPATLVQPVGSPLSLECTVEGTSNPNLYWYRQAAGRGLQLLFYSVGIGQISSEVPQNLSASRPQDRQFILSSKKLLLSDSGFYLCASTERNYNEQFFGPGTRLTVL.

The chain joins TRBV19 to TRBJ1-2, with D perhaps TRBD1 (5 bases). Trimming shortened V by 7 bases and J by 1 base, and 13 bases separated the two germline ends. The CDR3 contains 14 residues. The germline gives CDR1 LNHDA, CDR2 SQIVND (reference sequence). CDR3 sequence: CASIRGAGNYGYTF. Written as DNA, the CDR3 is TGTGCCAGTATTAGGGGAGCGGGTAACTATGGCTACACCTTC. The complete variable domain, with remaining parts taken from reference TRBV19 and TRBJ1-2, reads DGGITQSPKYLFRKEGQNVTLSCEQNLNHDAMYWYRQDPGQGLRLIYYSQIVNDFQKGDIAEGYSVSREKKESFPLTVTSAQKNPTAFYLCASIRGAGNYGYTFGSGTRLTVV.

In its sample, this clone was seen once. The chain combines TRBV11-3 with TRBJ1-1; a weak D match, TRBD1 (6 bases). The germline CDR1 and CDR2 sequences are SGHNT and YENEEA. V lost 5 bases and J 13 bases, leaving 29 bases between the germline ends. There are 16 residues in the CDR3. The CDR3 region is CASSATGGARPTAIFF. The CDR3, as DNA: TGTGCCAGCAGCGCTACCGGGGGGGCTAGACCCACGGCAATTTTCTTT.

This clone was recorded only once. V gene TRBV19 combines with J gene TRBJ2-7; possibly TRBD2 for D (6 bases). Germline CDR1 is LNHDA and CDR2 is SQIVND (reference sequence). The CDR3 covers 14 residues. The V end was cut by 3 bases, the J end by 0 bases, with 9 bases between. This chain's CDR3 is CASSIVGGSYEQYF. As DNA, the CDR3 is TGTGCCAGTAGTATTGTCGGGGGCTCCTACGAGCAGTACTTC.

The chain uses TRBV7-9 and TRBJ1-2, with D tentatively TRBD1 (5 bases). V lost 0 bases and J lost 7, with 15 bases in between. The CDR3 is 15 amino acids. Germline values: CDR1 SEHNR, CDR2 FQNEAQ (reference sequence). CDR3 in DNA: TGTGCCAGCAGCTTAGCGACCACAGTTACAGGTGGCTACACCTTC. This translates into CASSLATTVTGGYTF.

This sequence joins TRBV19 and TRBJ1-5, with 9 bases lining up with TRBD1. The CDR3 has 15 residues. Germline loops: CDR1 LNHDA, CDR2 SQIVND (reference sequence). J was trimmed by 7 bases and V by 5 bases; bases with no gene match: 9. The CDR3 nucleotides are TGTGCCAGTAGTCGGGGACAGGGAGGTTGGCAGCCCCAGCATTTT. It encodes CASSRGQGGWQPQHF. Together with reference TRBV19 and TRBJ1-5, the CDR3 gives the full variable domain: DGGITQSPKYLFRKEGQNVTLSCEQNLNHDAMYWYRQDPGQGLRLIYYSQIVNDFQKGDIAEGYSVSREKKESFPLTVTSAQKNPTAFYLCASSRGQGGWQPQHFGDGTRLSIL.

The chain recombines TRBV28 with TRBJ1-2; 7 nucleotides match TRBD1. The germline gives CDR1 MDHEN, CDR2 SYDVKM. V dropped 6 bases and J dropped 0; count of bases not matched to a gene: 10. The CDR3 length is 16 residues. In nucleotides, the CDR3 is TGTGCCAGCAGCTCTAACAGGGGATTTGCTAACTATGGCTACACCTTC. Its translation: CASSSNRGFANYGYTF.

The chain links TRBV27 to TRBJ1-2; 7 bases are a match to TRBD1. The CDR3 runs 14 residues. V lost 3 bases to trimming and J lost 4 bases; unmatched junction nucleotides: 5. Germline loops: CDR1 MNHEY, CDR2 SMNVEV (reference sequence). CDR3 sequence: CASSFGTGAYGYTF. The CDR3 bases are TGTGCCAGCAGTTTTGGAACAGGGGCCTATGGCTACACCTTC.